This T cell receptor (beta chain) was profiled in a study of cytomegalovirus exposure and HLA in healthy donors (dated by TCRdb to the late 2010s). With regard to the full study: According to a later analysis, the roughly 130 validation repertoires were produced on the same platform as the approximately 610 repertoires of the first cohort. The study was designed to test whether signatures of past pathogen exposure could be identified by cataloging public T cell receptors. A separate validation cohort of roughly 120 different subjects was used in addition to the roughly 700-subject first cohort. High-throughput TCR immunosequencing, statistical association of individual TCRs with disease status, and machine learning were combined to predict cytomegalovirus infection status. On the study overall, not on this receptor specifically: The study gave a list of under 200 TCR beta chains associated with cytomegalovirus. The classifier was reported to diagnose cytomegalovirus status with high specificity and sensitivity in both the original and validation cohorts. Three of the identified cytomegalovirus-associated TCR beta chains were confirmed in vitro to be specific for cytomegalovirus antigens. Across donors, most TCR sequences were observed very rarely, whereas some public TCRs were present in many individuals. The validation cohort had no HLA typing available for a later analysis, so co-occurrence within that cohort was assessed over all 130 or so repertoires. Of the cluster scores, approximately 95% were above 0 in a later analysis, which found that TCRs clustered in the first cohort also tended to co-occur in the 90 to 150 validation repertoires. The authors suggested that the approach could potentially be extended to other disease states and immunological phenotypes.

The donors belonged to the validation cohort of roughly 120 subjects, which was separate from the roughly 700-subject first cohort. As for this clone: Its antigen is not yet known. No quality values exist for individual bases; no much larger clone is one base distant.

Library preparation used the immunoSEQ multiplex PCR assay. The source study handled its data this way. A statistical classification framework was developed to diagnose cytomegalovirus status using the catalog of TCR beta chain sequences. The clones in this table, taken by TCRdb from immuneACCESS, are in-frame only. Not every clone is retained; where verified, under half of the shortfall comes from an unresolved V gene, and the cause of the rest is unknown. V and J calls and clone size are as listed in that table; D and trimming were resolved from the DNA. Present in this sample are approximately 300,000 clones, about nine tenths of which were seen just once. Jointly, the top ten make up roughly 1.2% of the sample. This TCR came from a woman aged 25-40 years in good health and CMV-seropositive. The sample consisted of PBMCs.

The CDR3 amino acid sequence is: CASSPREGNNSPLHF. The DNA sequence is given as TGTGCCAGCTCACCGAGAGAGGGGAACAATTCACCCCTCCACTTT. The V gene is TRBV18 and the J gene is TRBJ1-6; TRBD1 is a weak D gene call, 5 bases matching. The germline V gene specifies KGHSH as CDR1 and LQKENI as CDR2. Reading from cysteine to phenylalanine, the CDR3 counts 15 amino acids. Solely the CDR3 DNA is kept, with 45 bases framed from the first base. The germline ends are 13 bases apart after V is trimmed by 3 bases and J by 7 bases. Extended through the reference TRBV18 and TRBJ1-6 proteins, this CDR3 yields the full variable domain: NAGVMQNPRHLVRRRGQEARLRCSPMKGHSHVYWYRQLPEEGLKFMVYLQKENIIDESGMPKERFSAEFPKEGPSILRIQQVVRGDSAAYFCASSPREGNNSPLHFGNGTRLTVT.